The 30 T cell receptor beta chains below come from one sample, sequenced in a study of T-cell reconstitution after alpha-beta-depleted transplantation in children. As it was prepared, the TCRbeta library received unique molecular identifiers. TCRdb fed the PCR reads into MiXCR, producing one record per CDR3 protein. The table has 300,000 or so distinct CDR3 sequences, 23% seen once. Sequencing was performed on PBMCs, mostly from graft donor cells, taken 180 days after TCRalphabeta/CD19-depleted stem cell transplant. These receptors were obtained from a male patient aged 10 to 17 who had a stem cell transplant for acute lymphoblastic leukemia, so the T cells may come from the graft donor.

The chain couples TRBV30 to TRBJ2-1; TRBD2 matches at 7 bases. The CDR3 is 13 amino acids. CDR1 GTSNPN and CDR2 SVGIG come from the germline V gene (reference sequence). Trimming took 2 bases from V and 9 from J; bases not matched to a gene: 7. Written as DNA, the CDR3 is TGTGCCTGGAGTAGACGACTAGCCCTTGAGCAGTTCTTC. This encodes CAWSRRLALEQFF.

V usage is TRBV2 and J usage is TRBJ2-4; D gene ambiguous. Germline-derived CDR1 and CDR2 are SNHLY and FYNNEI. The CDR3 consists of 15 residues. Trimming cost V 6 bases and J 0 bases, with 12 bases left between them. DNA for the CDR3: TGTGCCAGCAGCCTGTTCACAGTAGCCAAAAACATTCAGTACTTC. Protein product: CASSLFTVAKNIQYF.

This clonotype was seen a few times. V usage is TRBV5-1 and J usage is TRBJ1-1; a weak D match, TRBD1 (5 bases). Trimming removed 0 bases from V and 4 bases from J, with 16 bases in between. This CDR3 has 16 amino acids. CDR1 is SGHRS and CDR2 is YFSETQ in the germline V gene. CDR3 bases: TGCGCCAGCAGCTTGGGGTGGGACCTAGAGGCCACTGAAGCTTTCTTT. This translates into CASSLGWDLEATEAFF.

This clonotype was observed at least ten times. The chain employs TRBV7-3 and TRBJ2-7, with D perhaps given as TRBD1 or TRBD2 (5 bases each). Germline V gene data show CDR1 as SGHTA and CDR2 as FQGTGA. Trimming took off 6 bases at V and 1 base at J, with 13 bases between the two ends. The CDR3 is 14 residues long. The DNA of the CDR3 is TGTGCCAGCAGTCCCGGGACGGGTTCCTACGAGCAGTACTTC. Translating it yields CASSPGTGSYEQYF.

The rearrangement links TRBV27 to TRBJ2-5, with TRBD2 matching 8 bases. The CDR3 loop spans 15 amino acids. Germline assignment: CDR1 MNHEY and CDR2 SMNVEV (reference sequence). The ends lost 4 bases at V and 3 bases at J; junction bases unmatched: 7. Written as DNA, the CDR3 is TGTGCCAGCAGTTCCCTACTGGGACTAGAAGAGACCCAGTACTTC. Its translation is CASSSLLGLEETQYF.

The genes are TRBV27 and TRBJ2-7; 7 bases are a match to TRBD2. The trim removed 8 bases at V and 4 bases at J, leaving 11 bases unmatched. This CDR3 spans 14 amino acids. CDR1 is MNHEY and CDR2 is SMNVEV in the germline V gene (reference sequence). The CDR3 DNA follows: TGTGCCAGCGCCATGGGGGGGTGGGGGTACGAGCAGTACTTC. Its protein is CASAMGGWGYEQYF.

This clonotype has only a few counts. The chain combines TRBV12-3 or TRBV12-4 with TRBJ2-1; weak D call: TRBD2 (5 bases). Trimming left V 3 bases short and J 1 base short, with 10 bases between. This CDR3 comprises 15 residues. CDR3 sequence (DNA): TGTGCCAGCAGTTTGAGGGTCGGATCCTACAATGAGCAGTTCTTC. This sequence encodes CASSLRVGSYNEQFF.

This clonotype was detected only a few times. This chain uses TRBV5-1 with TRBJ2-7; TRBD2 aligns across 7 bases. In germline, CDR1 is SGHRS, CDR2 YFSETQ. V shed 6 bases and J 4 bases; nucleotides not matched to a gene: 13. CDR3 length equals 15 residues. The CDR3 DNA reads TGCGCCAGCACCCTCGCGGGGAGGGCCTCGTACGAGCAGTACTTC. Its protein is CASTLAGRASYEQYF.

J is TRBJ1-1 and V is TRBV7-9; 7 nucleotides align to TRBD1. V was pared by 2 bases and J by 1 base, with 4 bases of the junction left unmatched. The CDR3 loop spans 15 amino acids. Germline CDR1 SEHNR, CDR2 FQNEAQ (reference sequence). The DNA for the CDR3 is TGTGCCAGCAGCTTACGCCGGGACAGGAACACTGAAGCTTTCTTT. Translated: CASSLRRDRNTEAFF.

This chain uses TRBV25-1 with TRBJ2-7; the D is unclear. The germline CDR1 and CDR2 sequences are MGHDK and SYGVNS. Trimming took off 0 bases at V and 2 bases at J, with 5 bases between the two ends. The CDR3 is 13 residues long. CDR3 DNA: TGTGCCAGCAGTGAATATTGGACCTACGAGCAGTACTTC. Protein product: CASSEYWTYEQYF.

The sample holds many counts of this clonotype. V usage is TRBV12-3 or TRBV12-4 and J usage is TRBJ2-2; 9 nucleotides line up with TRBD1. Losses at the gene ends were 9 bases for V and 7 bases for J; bases not matched to a gene: 9. The CDR3 runs 14 residues. CDR3 sequence: CASTWGQGVGELFF. The CDR3, as DNA: TGTGCCAGTACCTGGGGACAGGGCGTCGGGGAGCTGTTTTTT.

This clonotype was detected only a few times. V usage is TRBV25-1 and J usage is TRBJ2-1; D is ambiguous. The germline CDR1 and CDR2 sequences are MGHDK and SYGVNS. Trimming took off 1 base at V and 6 bases at J, with 10 bases between the two ends. The CDR3 covers 14 residues. The CDR3, as DNA: TGTGCCAGCAGTGAATTAGGCCTCAGCAATGAGCAGTTCTTC. It encodes CASSELGLSNEQFF.

The rearrangement joins TRBV12-3 or TRBV12-4 to TRBJ2-7; D is perhaps TRBD1 or TRBD2 (5 bases each). Trimming took off 3 bases at V and 2 bases at J, with 11 bases between the two ends. CDR3 length: 14 amino acids. The CDR3, as DNA: TGTGCCAGCAGTTTTCAGGGACGAGCCTACGAGCAGTACTTC. It is translated as CASSFQGRAYEQYF.

There are many counts of this clonotype. V is TRBV12-3 or TRBV12-4 and J is TRBJ2-3; possibly TRBD2 for D (5 bases). This CDR3 comprises 13 residues. The V gene lost 1 base and the J gene lost 7 bases, with 9 bases spanning the gap. The DNA for the CDR3 is TGTGCCAGCAGTTTAGGCGGGCATAATACGCAGTATTTT. Its translation is CASSLGGHNTQYF.

The rearrangement uses TRBV12-3 or TRBV12-4 and TRBJ2-1, with 14 bases aligning to TRBD2. The CDR3 runs to 17 residues. The V and J ends lost 4 bases and 5 bases, in that order; junction bases with no gene match: 7. DNA for the CDR3: TGTGCCAGCAGTTCGCACTCGGGACTAGCGGGAGACAATGAGCAGTTCTTC. It encodes CASSSHSGLAGDNEQFF.

This chain uses TRBV29-1 with TRBJ2-2, with 11 bases fitting TRBD1. CDR1 is SQVTM and CDR2 is ANQGSEA in the germline V gene. J gave up 3 bases and V 0 bases, and 21 bases lay outside the gene matches. This CDR3 comprises 22 residues. CDR3 in amino acids: CSVEETMAGQGVREPHTGELFF. As DNA, the CDR3 is TGCAGCGTTGAAGAGACGATGGCGGGACAGGGGGTTCGTGAACCACACACCGGGGAGCTGTTTTTT.

The V and J genes are TRBV25-1 and TRBJ2-7, with 16 nucleotides matching TRBD2. V shed 11 bases, J shed 4 bases, and the junction held 11 bases outside the gene matches. The V gene's germline CDR1 is MGHDK and CDR2 SYGVNS. The CDR3 is 16 residues long. As DNA, the CDR3 is TGTGCCTCCGGACAGCCGGGACTAGCGGGAGGGTACGAGCAGTACTTC. It translates to CASGQPGLAGGYEQYF.

V is TRBV12-3 or TRBV12-4 and J is TRBJ2-7; 10 bases map to TRBD1. V lost 4 bases and J lost 5; bases outside the gene matches: 8. This CDR3 has 15 residues. In DNA form, the CDR3 reads TGTGCCAGCAGTTCCTACGGGACAGGGGCGCACGAGCAGTACTTC. Protein: CASSSYGTGAHEQYF.

There are a few counts of this clonotype. The chain uses TRBV25-1 and TRBJ2-2; D might be TRBD1 or TRBD2, each matching 5 bases. The CDR3 spans 16 residues. V dropped 7 bases and J dropped 2 bases, with 17 bases sitting between them. CDR1 is MGHDK, CDR2 SYGVNS, per germline. DNA of the CDR3: TGTGCCAGCACCCCCCGTGAGGGGTCAAACACCGGGGAGCTGTTTTTT. Its translation: CASTPREGSNTGELFF.

This clonotype occurred many times. The chain couples TRBV7-6 to TRBJ2-7; 10 bases line up with TRBD2. CDR1 is SGHVS, CDR2 FNYEAQ, per germline. J lost 5 bases, V lost 2 bases, and 3 bases had no gene match. This CDR3 is 14 amino acids long. The CDR3 loop is CASSLSLAGDEQYF. The CDR3 DNA sequence: TGTGCCAGCAGCTTAAGTCTAGCGGGAGACGAGCAGTACTTC.

The rearrangement joins TRBV7-6 to TRBJ2-3, with 9 nucleotides matching TRBD2. The CDR3 loop spans 16 amino acids. The germline CDR1 and CDR2 sequences are SGHVS and FNYEAQ. V dropped 1 base and J dropped 5; count of bases not matched to a gene: 7. In nucleotides, the CDR3 is TGTGCCAGCAGCTTAGAGGTAGCGGGAGTTGTAGATACGCAGTATTTT. This translates into CASSLEVAGVVDTQYF. The complete variable domain, with remaining parts taken from reference TRBV7-6 and TRBJ2-3, reads GAGVSQSPRYKVTKRGQDVALRCDPISGHVSLYWYRQALGQGPEFLTYFNYEAQQDKSGLPNDRFSAERPEGSISTLTIQRTEQRDSAMYRCASSLEVAGVVDTQYFGPGTRLTVL.

V is TRBV5-1 and J is TRBJ2-3; TRBD1 matches at 9 bases. This CDR3 is 16 amino acids long. With V trimmed by 4 bases and J by 0 bases, 6 bases remained unmatched. From germline, CDR1 is SGHRS and CDR2 YFSETQ. CDR3 bases: TGCGCCAGCAGCCTAACAGGGGGCGGAAGCACAGATACGCAGTATTTT. Residues: CASSLTGGGSTDTQYF.

This clonotype was found a few times. This chain uses TRBV10-3 with TRBJ1-3, with a weak D call TRBD1 (5 bases). The CDR3 contains 14 residues. Per the germline V gene, CDR1 is ENHRY and CDR2 is SYGVKD. V lost 4 bases, J lost 1 base, and 8 bases lay in between. The CDR3, as DNA: TGTGCCATCAGTGTGGGGGTTTCTGGAAACACCATATATTTT. It codes for CAISVGVSGNTIYF.

V gene TRBV5-1 combines with J gene TRBJ1-2; D not resolved. Trimming took 1 base from V and 0 from J, leaving 7 bases between them. This CDR3 is 14 amino acids long. Germline CDR1 reads SGHRS; CDR2 reads YFSETQ. The DNA of the CDR3 is TGCGCCAGCAGCTTGAACCCGCCTAACTATGGCTACACCTTC. The encoded protein is CASSLNPPNYGYTF. Filled out from reference TRBV5-1 and TRBJ1-2, the complete variable domain reads KAGVTQTPRYLIKTRGQQVTLSCSPISGHRSVSWYQQTPGQGLQFLFEYFSETQRNKGNFPGRFSGRQFSNSRSEMNVSTLELGDSALYLCASSLNPPNYGYTFGSGTRLTVV.

This clonotype was found a few times. The chain carries TRBV7-2 and TRBJ1-2; 9 bases are shared with TRBD1. The CDR3 totals 16 residues. J gave up 4 bases and V 1 base, and 7 bases lay outside the gene matches. Looked up from germline, CDR1 is SGHTA and CDR2 is FQGNSA. Here the CDR3 reads CASSLGGQGRGYGYTF. CDR3 in DNA: TGTGCCAGCAGCTTAGGGGGACAGGGAAGAGGCTATGGCTACACCTTC. Full variable domain (missing parts from reference TRBV7-2 and TRBJ1-2): GAGVSQSPSNKVTEKGKDVELRCDPISGHTALYWYRQSLGQGLEFLIYFQGNSAPDKSGLPSDRFSAERTGGSVSTLTIQRTQQEDSAVYLCASSLGGQGRGYGYTFGSGTRLTVV.

This chain uses TRBV27 with TRBJ2-1; 10 nucleotides match TRBD2. V gave up 1 base and J gave up 4 bases; unmatched junction bases: 7. CDR3 length: 17 residues. Germline CDR1 is MNHEY and CDR2 is SMNVEV (reference sequence). The CDR3 sequence is CASSLWVAGGFYNEQFF. The CDR3 nucleotides read TGTGCCAGCAGTTTATGGGTAGCGGGAGGTTTTTACAATGAGCAGTTCTTC.

The V and J genes are TRBV9 and TRBJ2-7; weak D call: TRBD2 (5 bases). The germline V and J ends were trimmed by 7 bases and 1 base, with 12 bases remaining between them. There are 13 residues in the CDR3. Looked up from germline, CDR1 is SGDLS and CDR2 is YYNGEE. In DNA form, the CDR3 reads TGTGCCAGCGGAGAGGGAGTTTCCTACGAGCAGTACTTC. Amino acids: CASGEGVSYEQYF.

The sample holds a few counts of this clonotype. The V call is TRBV28, the J call TRBJ2-7, with 7 bases aligning to TRBD1. In germline, CDR1 is MDHEN, CDR2 SYDVKM. J lost 4 bases, V lost 3 bases, and 3 bases had no gene match. This CDR3 has 13 residues. Here the CDR3 reads CASSFADRYEQYF. The CDR3 bases are TGTGCCAGCAGTTTTGCGGACAGGTACGAGCAGTACTTC.

V and J are TRBV7-9 and TRBJ1-2, with 8 bases identical to TRBD1. J gave up 2 bases and V 7 bases, and 9 bases lay outside the gene matches. This CDR3 is built from 15 residues. CDR1 SEHNR and CDR2 FQNEAQ come from the germline V gene (reference sequence). As DNA, the CDR3 is TGTGCCAGCACCCTTCCCCGGACAGGGAACTATGGCTACACCTTC. Its protein product is CASTLPRTGNYGYTF.

This clonotype was seen a handful of times. The chain recombines TRBV20-1 with TRBJ2-1, with 9 bases that match TRBD1. The CDR3 runs 16 residues. The germline gives CDR1 DFQATT, CDR2 SNEGSKA (reference sequence). The V and J ends lost 1 base and 7 bases, in that order; junction bases with no gene match: 11. CDR3 sequence: CSARAAGTGYRNEQFF. CDR3 DNA: TGCAGTGCTAGAGCCGCCGGGACAGGGTATAGGAATGAGCAGTTCTTC.